This note documents a single TCR beta chain sequence. Trimming shortened V by 0 bases and J by 0 bases, and 11 bases separated the two germline ends. The CDR3 extends over 16 amino acids. Per the germline V gene, CDR1 is MGHRA and CDR2 is YSYEKL. Participants were aged 18 to 89 years from approximately 23 US areas. Participant-reported clinical history was the basis for cohort assignment. Donors in Cohort 3 who had recovered were those with two negative PCRs, healthcare professional clearance, or resolution of their symptoms. Clones were sequenced by immunoSEQ multiplex PCR, and TCRdb holds only the in-frame ones, with some missing. The table lists under 300,000 clones, over 75% of them singletons, with 1.9% in the top ten. The sample comes from a study of blood T cell repertoires in COVID-19. About the study: Samples taken during acute and convalescent COVID-19 were collected in the United States, Italy and Spain.

The chain couples TRBV4-1 to TRBJ1-2, with D unclear. This sequence was found in a woman aged 50 to 60 who had recovered from COVID-19. The sequencing input was PBMCs or T cells enriched from blood (not recorded which). The CDR3 is CASSQDRSRSNYGYTF. The DNA of the CDR3 is TGCGCCAGCAGCCAAGATCGTAGCCGTTCTAACTATGGCTACACCTTC.